This T cell receptor beta chain is from a study of blood T cell repertoires in COVID-19. Original handling: Scientists estimated how many nucleated cells there were by amplifying reference gene primers. TCRdb keeps only in-frame clones here, not all; method: immunoSEQ multiplex PCR. V and J calls and clone size follow that table, whereas D and trimming were derived from the DNA. Counted here are about 400,000 clones, approximately 86% occurring once; the ten biggest clones make up around 2.9%. The sample comprised peripheral blood. The sequence was collected from a human donor in a cohort sampled during active COVID-19.

The CDR3 nucleotides read TGTGCCACCAGCCTAGACAGCTTGGATGAAGCTTTCTTT. As protein: CATSLDSLDEAFF. The chain has TRBV15 and TRBJ1-1; possibly TRBD1 for D (5 bases). Trimming took off 5 bases at V and 7 bases at J, with 14 bases between the two ends. Germline CDR1 is LNHNV and CDR2 is YYDKDF (reference sequence). There are 13 residues in the CDR3.